Included here is one T cell receptor (beta chain) sequence, with context. The source of the sample is a study of blood T cell repertoires in COVID-19. Study as a whole: Researchers got acute and convalescent COVID-19 samples from the United States, Italy and Spain.

The V and J ends lost 3 bases and 3 bases, in that order; junction bases with no gene match: 5. Looked up from germline, CDR1 is SNHLY and CDR2 is FYNNEI. CDR3 size: 14 residues. The method was immunoSEQ multiplex PCR; TCRdb's version includes in-frame clones alone and lacks a portion of them. Of 35,000 or so clones listed, about nine tenths are singletons. The source material was peripheral blood. This rearrangement joins TRBV2 to TRBJ2-7; TRBD2 aligns across 7 bases. This clonotype originated in a human donor in a cohort sampled during active COVID-19. CDR3 sequence reads: CASSEGGSLYEQYF. Here the CDR3 DNA reads TGTGCCAGCAGTGAGGGCGGGAGTCTCTACGAGCAGTACTTC.